The 3 T cell receptor beta chains below were found in one sample sequenced in a study of identical twins. TCRdb fed the 5' RACE reads into MiXCR, producing one record per CDR3 protein. Seen here are 450,000 or so distinct CDR3 sequences, 13% to 15% observed once, and the top ten hold 0.4% to 0.55%. Separately, the same data were catalogued under a study of yellow fever vaccine responses in identical twins.

The sequencing input was CD4+ T cells sorted from blood. The receptors were gathered from a woman aged 18-30 years in good health.

There are a few counts of this clonotype. The chain joins TRBV20-1 to TRBJ2-7; D might be TRBD1 or TRBD2, each matching 5 bases. The CDR3 extends over 11 amino acids. Between the trimmed V and J ends, which lost 8 bases and 6 bases, there was a span of 14 bases. The germline gives CDR1 DFQATT, CDR2 SNEGSKA (reference sequence). The CDR3 sequence: CSLTTGTEQYF. CDR3 in DNA: TGCAGTCTCACGACGGGGACCGAGCAGTACTTC.

The chain couples TRBV3-1 to TRBJ2-1; TRBD2 matches 8 bases. Trimming removed 4 bases from V and 14 bases from J; junction bases left unmatched: 7. The CDR3 consists of 12 residues. The germline V gene encodes CDR1 LGHDT and CDR2 YNNKEL (reference sequence). CDR3 coding DNA: TGTGCCAGCAGCCGCCGGGAGGGGCGGGAGTTCTTC. Translation gives CASSRREGREFF.

V is TRBV29-1 and J is TRBJ2-1, with D perhaps TRBD2 (5 bases). Trimming stripped 5 bases from V and 0 bases from J, with 11 bases between. The germline V gene encodes CDR1 SQVTM and CDR2 ANQGSEA. The CDR3 runs to 14 residues. CDR3 DNA sequence: TGCAGCGTTCCCCGAACTAGCTCCTACAATGAGCAGTTCTTC. This translates into CSVPRTSSYNEQFF.